The rows below give T cell receptor beta chains drawn from one sample of a study of T cells in tumors after PD-1 blockade. Clones were sequenced by immunoSEQ multiplex PCR, and TCRdb holds only the in-frame ones, with some missing. The sample includes more than 11,000 clones, around four fifths of them seen just once. Source: PBMCs, taken after anti-PD-1 treatment. The receptors derive from a human donor with basal cell carcinoma. The CDR3 runs from the conserved cysteine through the conserved F or W. The order of the fields is V gene, clone size, J gene, CDR3 protein. Not all rows give a size; the values are once, few, many and, for expanded clones, a class.

>TRBV5-1|-|TRBJ1-1
CASSLVGGDTEAFF
>TRBV4-1|-|TRBJ1-5
CASSQESGPPQHF
>TRBV9|few|TRBJ2-1
CASSVGRQGHNEQFF
>TRBV7-9|-|TRBJ2-7
CASSFPGRHYEQYF
>TRBV19|-|TRBJ2-1
CASSNRREQFF
>TRBV4-1|-|TRBJ2-3
CASSQVSGGMTDTQYF
>TRBV10-2|-|TRBJ2-7
CASSGGTSGSEQYF
>TRBV28|-|TRBJ2-7
CASSLPGTGVLRKTLSYEQYF
>TRBV29-1|-|TRBJ2-3
CSVDRGSSGRDTQYF
>TRBV7-3|-|TRBJ2-5
CASSPGQGKFQETQYF
>TRBV30|-|TRBJ1-2
CAWSGPGYGYTF
>TRBV6-1|-|TRBJ1-3
CASSERGSGNTIYF
>TRBV5-4|-|TRBJ1-2
CASSLAEGGRTVYGYTF
>TRBV3-1/TRBV3-2|-|TRBJ2-7
CASSPRHEQYF
>TRBV3-1/TRBV3-2|-|TRBJ2-7
CASSQGDNSYEQYF
>TRBV5-1|few|TRBJ1-4
CASSSGATNEKLFF
>TRBV27|-|TRBJ2-1
CASSSRWNEQFF
>TRBV6-5|-|TRBJ1-2
CASRAQRRYGYTF
>TRBV18|-|TRBJ1-1
CASSTTGAGTEAFF
>TRBV4-2|once|TRBJ2-6
CASSLELRSPSGANVLTF
>TRBV28|-|TRBJ1-3
CASTPPGSGNTIYF
>TRBV19|-|TRBJ1-4
CASSLGQGEKLFF
>TRBV28|-|TRBJ2-7
CASSLVLYEQYF
>TRBV7-3|-|TRBJ1-5
CASSFSNQPQHF
>TRBV30|-|TRBJ1-4
CAWSVLTGPEKLFF
>TRBV29-1|-|TRBJ1-1
CSVPGQGRKAFF